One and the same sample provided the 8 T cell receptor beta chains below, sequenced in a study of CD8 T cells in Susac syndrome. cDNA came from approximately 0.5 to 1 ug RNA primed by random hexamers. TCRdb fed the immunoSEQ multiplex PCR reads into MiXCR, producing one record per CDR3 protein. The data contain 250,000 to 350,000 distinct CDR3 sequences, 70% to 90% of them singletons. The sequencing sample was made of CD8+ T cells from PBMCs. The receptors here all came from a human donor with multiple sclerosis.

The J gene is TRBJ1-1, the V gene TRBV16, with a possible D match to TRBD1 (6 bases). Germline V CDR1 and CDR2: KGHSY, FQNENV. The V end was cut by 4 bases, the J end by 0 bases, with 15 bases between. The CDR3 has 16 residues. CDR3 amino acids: CASSPGGGVMNTEAFF. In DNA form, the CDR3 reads TGTGCCAGCAGCCCGGGAGGGGGGGTCATGAACACTGAAGCTTTCTTT.

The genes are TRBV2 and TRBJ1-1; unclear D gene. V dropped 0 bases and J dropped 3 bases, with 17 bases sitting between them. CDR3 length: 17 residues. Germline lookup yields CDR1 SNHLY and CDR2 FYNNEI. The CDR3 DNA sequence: TGTGCCAGCAGTGAAGCGCACCGGACGGGTTGGGACACTGAAGCTTTCTTT. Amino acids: CASSEAHRTGWDTEAFF. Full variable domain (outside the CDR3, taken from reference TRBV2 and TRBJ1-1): EPEVTQTPSHQVTQMGQEVILRCVPISNHLYFYWYRQILGQKVEFLVSFYNNEISEKSEIFDDQFSVERPDGSNFTLKIRSTKLEDSAMYFCASSEAHRTGWDTEAFFGQGTRLTVV.

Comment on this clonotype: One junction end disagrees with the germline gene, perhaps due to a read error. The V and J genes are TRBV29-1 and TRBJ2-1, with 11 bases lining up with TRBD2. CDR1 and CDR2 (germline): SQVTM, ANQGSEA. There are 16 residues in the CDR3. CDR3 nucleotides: TGCAGCGTCGAAGGACTAGCGGGTCCCCACTACAATGAGCAGTTCTTC. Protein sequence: CSVEGLAGPHYNEQFF.

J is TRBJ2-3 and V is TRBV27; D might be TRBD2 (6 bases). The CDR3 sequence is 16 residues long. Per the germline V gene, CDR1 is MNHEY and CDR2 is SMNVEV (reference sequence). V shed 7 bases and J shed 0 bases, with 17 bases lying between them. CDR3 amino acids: CASTPVAAPSTDTQYF. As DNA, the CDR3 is TGTGCCAGCACCCCGGTAGCGGCTCCTAGCACAGATACGCAGTATTTT.

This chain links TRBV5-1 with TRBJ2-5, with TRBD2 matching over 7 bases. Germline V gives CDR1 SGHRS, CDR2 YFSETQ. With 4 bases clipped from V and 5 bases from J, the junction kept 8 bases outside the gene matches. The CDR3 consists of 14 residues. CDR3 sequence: CASSRLAVGETQYF. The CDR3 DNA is TGCGCCAGCAGCCGTCTAGCGGTTGGGGAGACCCAGTACTTC.

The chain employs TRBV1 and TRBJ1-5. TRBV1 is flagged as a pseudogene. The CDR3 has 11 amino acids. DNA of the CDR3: TGCACCAGCATCCCCCATCAGCCCCAGCATTTT. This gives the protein CTSIPHQPQHF.

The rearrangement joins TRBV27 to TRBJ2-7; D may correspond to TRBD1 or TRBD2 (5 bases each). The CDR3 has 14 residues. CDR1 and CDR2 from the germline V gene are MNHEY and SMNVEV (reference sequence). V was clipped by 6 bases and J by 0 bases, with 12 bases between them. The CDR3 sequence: CASRPLGASYEQYF. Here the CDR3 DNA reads TGTGCCAGCAGGCCACTAGGGGCCTCCTACGAGCAGTACTTC.

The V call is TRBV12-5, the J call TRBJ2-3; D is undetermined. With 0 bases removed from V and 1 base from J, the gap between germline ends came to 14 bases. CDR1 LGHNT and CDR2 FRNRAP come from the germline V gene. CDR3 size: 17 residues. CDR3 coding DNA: TGTGCTAGTGGTTTGGTAGGGCTCACTCGGCGCACAGATACGCAGTATTTT. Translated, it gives CASGLVGLTRRTDTQYF.